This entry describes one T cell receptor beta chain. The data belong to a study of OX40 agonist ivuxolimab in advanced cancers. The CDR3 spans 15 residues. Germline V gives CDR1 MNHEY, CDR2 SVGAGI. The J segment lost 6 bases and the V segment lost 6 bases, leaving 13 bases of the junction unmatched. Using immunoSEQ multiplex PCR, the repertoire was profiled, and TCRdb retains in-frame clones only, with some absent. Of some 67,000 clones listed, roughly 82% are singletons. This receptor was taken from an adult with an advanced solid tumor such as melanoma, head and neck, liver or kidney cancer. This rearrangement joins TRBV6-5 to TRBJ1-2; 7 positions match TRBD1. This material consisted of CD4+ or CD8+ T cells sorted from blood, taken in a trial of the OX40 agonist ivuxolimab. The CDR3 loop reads CASSQRQGPRNGYTF. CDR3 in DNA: TGTGCCAGCAGCCAAAGACAGGGTCCGCGGAATGGCTACACCTTC.